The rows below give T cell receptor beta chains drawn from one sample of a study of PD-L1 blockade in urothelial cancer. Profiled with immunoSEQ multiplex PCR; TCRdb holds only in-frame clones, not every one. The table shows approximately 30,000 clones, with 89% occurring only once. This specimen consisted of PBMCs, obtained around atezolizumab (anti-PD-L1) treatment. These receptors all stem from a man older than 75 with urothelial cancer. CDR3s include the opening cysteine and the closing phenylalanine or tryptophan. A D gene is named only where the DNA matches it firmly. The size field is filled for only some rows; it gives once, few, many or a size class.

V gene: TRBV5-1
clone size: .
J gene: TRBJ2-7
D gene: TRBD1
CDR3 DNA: TGCGCCAGCAGCTTCGGGACAGGGGGCTACGAGCAGTACTTC
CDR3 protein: CASSFGTGGYEQYF

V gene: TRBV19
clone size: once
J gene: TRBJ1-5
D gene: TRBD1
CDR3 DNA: TGTGCCAGTAGTATAGGCCCGGACAGGGGCTCAAACAATCAGCCCCAGCATTTT
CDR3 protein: CASSIGPDRGSNNQPQHF

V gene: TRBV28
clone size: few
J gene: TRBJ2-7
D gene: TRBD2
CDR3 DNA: TGTGCCAGCAGTTCTAGCGGGAGAAACGAGCAGTACTTC
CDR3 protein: CASSSSGRNEQYF

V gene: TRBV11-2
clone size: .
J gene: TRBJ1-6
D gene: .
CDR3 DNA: TGTGCCAGCAGCTTGGGAGGGGCTGGACTAGACCATTCACCCCTCCACTTT
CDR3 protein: CASSLGGAGLDHSPLHF

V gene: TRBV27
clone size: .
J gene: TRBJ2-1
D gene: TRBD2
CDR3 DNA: TGTGCCAGCAGGCCTAGCGGCCTACGGAGCTCCTACAATGAGCAGTTCTTC
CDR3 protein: CASRPSGLRSSYNEQFF

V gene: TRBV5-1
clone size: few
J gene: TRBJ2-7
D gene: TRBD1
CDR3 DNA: TGCGCCAGCAGCTCTGGACAGGGAAGGTACGAGCAGTACTTC
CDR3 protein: CASSSGQGRYEQYF

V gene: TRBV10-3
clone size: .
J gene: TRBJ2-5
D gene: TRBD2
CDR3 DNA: TGTGCCAGCGGGGGGCAGAAAGAGACCCAGTACTTC
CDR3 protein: CASGGQKETQYF

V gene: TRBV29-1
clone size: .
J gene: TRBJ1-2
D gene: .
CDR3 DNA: TGCAGCGGGAGAACGACAGCTCCCTATGGCTACACCTTC
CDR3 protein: CSGRTTAPYGYTF

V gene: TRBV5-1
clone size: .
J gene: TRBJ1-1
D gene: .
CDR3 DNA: TGCGCCAGCAGCTTGGCCAACAGGATGAACACTGAAGCTTTCTTT
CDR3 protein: CASSLANRMNTEAFF

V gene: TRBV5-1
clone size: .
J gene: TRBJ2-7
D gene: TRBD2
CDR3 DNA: TGCGCCAGCAGCTTGGCGAGGGAGGGCCCCTACGAGCAGTACTTC
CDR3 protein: CASSLAREGPYEQYF

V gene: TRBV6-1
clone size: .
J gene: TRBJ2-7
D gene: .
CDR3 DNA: TGTGCCAGCGAAGACAGGAGAACCTACGAGCAGTACTTC
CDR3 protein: CASEDRRTYEQYF

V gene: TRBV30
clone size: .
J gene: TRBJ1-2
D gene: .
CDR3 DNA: TGTGCCTGGAGTGGGGCCCGAACGGACTATGGCTACACCTTC
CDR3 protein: CAWSGARTDYGYTF

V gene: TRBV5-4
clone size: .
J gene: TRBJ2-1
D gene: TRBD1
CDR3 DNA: TGTGCCAGCTCCAGGGGGTCCTACAATGAGCAGTTCTTC
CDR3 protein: CASSRGSYNEQFF

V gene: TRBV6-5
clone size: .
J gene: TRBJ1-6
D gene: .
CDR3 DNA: TGTGCCAGCAGGGGCCGACCCCCGAATAATTCACCCCTCCACTTT
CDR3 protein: CASRGRPPNNSPLHF

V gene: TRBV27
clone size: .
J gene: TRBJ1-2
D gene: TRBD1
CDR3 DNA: TGTGCCAGCAGTTTAACAGGGGGCTATGGCTACACCTTC
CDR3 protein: CASSLTGGYGYTF

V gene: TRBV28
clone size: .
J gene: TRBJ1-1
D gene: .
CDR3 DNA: TGTGCCAGCAGTTTAAGCCAGAACACTGAAGCTTTCTTT
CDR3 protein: CASSLSQNTEAFF

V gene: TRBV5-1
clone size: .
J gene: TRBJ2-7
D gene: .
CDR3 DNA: TGCGCCAGCAGCACGGGAGCCTACGAGCAGTACTTC
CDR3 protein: CASSTGAYEQYF

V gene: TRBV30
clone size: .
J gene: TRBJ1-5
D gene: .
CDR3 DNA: TGTGCCTGGAGCCCCCCGGGACTTAGCAATCAGCCCCAGCATTTT
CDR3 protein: CAWSPPGLSNQPQHF

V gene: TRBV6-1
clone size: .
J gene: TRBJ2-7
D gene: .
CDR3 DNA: TGTGCCAGCAGTTCTACGGTCTCCTACGAGCAGTACTTC
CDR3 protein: CASSSTVSYEQYF

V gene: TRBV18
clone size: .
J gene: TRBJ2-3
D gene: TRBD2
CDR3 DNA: TGTGCCAGCTCATTACGGACTAGCGGGAACGGTGTTGGACGGGATACGCAGTATTTT
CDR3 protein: CASSLRTSGNGVGRDTQYF

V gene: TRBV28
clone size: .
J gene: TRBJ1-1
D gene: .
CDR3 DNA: TGTGCCAGCAGTACCGTACCCCACCGGGCTTTCTTT
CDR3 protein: CASSTVPHRAFF

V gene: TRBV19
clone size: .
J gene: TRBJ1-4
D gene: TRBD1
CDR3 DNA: TGTGCCAGTAGTACCTTACAGGGGAGTGAAAAACTGTTTTTT
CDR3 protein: CASSTLQGSEKLFF

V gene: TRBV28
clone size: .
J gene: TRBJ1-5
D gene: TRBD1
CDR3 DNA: TGTGCCAGCAGTTTAAGGTCGCCAGGGGGCCAGCCCCAGCATTTT
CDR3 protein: CASSLRSPGGQPQHF

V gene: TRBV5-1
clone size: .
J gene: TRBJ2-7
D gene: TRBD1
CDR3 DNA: TGCGCCAGCAGCTTAACCGGGACAGGGTCTGATGAGCAGTACTTC
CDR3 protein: CASSLTGTGSDEQYF

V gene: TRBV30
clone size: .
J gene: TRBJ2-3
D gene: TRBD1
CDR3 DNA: TGTGCCTGGCTGGACAGGAGAGGCACAGATACGCAGTATTTT
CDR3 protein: CAWLDRRGTDTQYF

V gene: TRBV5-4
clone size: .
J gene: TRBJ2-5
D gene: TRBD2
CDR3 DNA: TGTGCCAGCAGCTTGCTAGCGGGAGGGCCGGAACAAGAGACCCAGTACTTC
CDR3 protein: CASSLLAGGPEQETQYF

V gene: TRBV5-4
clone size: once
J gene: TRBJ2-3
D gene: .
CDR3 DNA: TGTGCCAGCAGCTTGGATGGGGCAGGGCGGAATACGCAGTATTTT
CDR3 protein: CASSLDGAGRNTQYF

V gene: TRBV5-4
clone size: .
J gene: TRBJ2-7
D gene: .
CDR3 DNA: TGTGCCAGCAGCTGGGGGGAGAGCGATTCCTCCTACGAGCAGTACTTC
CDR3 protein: CASSWGESDSSYEQYF

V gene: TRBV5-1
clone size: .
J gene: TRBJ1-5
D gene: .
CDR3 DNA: TGCGCCAGCAGCTTGGGGACAACGGATAGCAATCAGCCCCAGCATTTT
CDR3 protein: CASSLGTTDSNQPQHF

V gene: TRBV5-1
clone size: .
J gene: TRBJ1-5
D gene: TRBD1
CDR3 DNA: TGCGCCAGCAGCTGGGAACCGGGACAGGGGGTTATTCAGCCCCAGCATTTT
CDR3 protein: CASSWEPGQGVIQPQHF

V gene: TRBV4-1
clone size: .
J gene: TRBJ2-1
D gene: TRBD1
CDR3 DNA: TGCGCCAGTCGCTTAGGCCAGGGGGTAGTAAATGAGCAGTTCTTC
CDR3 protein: CASRLGQGVVNEQFF

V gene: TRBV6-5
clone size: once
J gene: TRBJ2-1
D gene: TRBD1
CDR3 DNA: TGTGCCAGCAGGGGACAGGGAGCCTACAATGAGCAGTTCTTC
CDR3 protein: CASRGQGAYNEQFF

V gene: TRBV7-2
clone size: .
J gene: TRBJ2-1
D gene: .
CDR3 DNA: TGTGCCAGCAGCTTGACTAGTTGGCTCGAGCAGTTCTTC
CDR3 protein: CASSLTSWLEQFF

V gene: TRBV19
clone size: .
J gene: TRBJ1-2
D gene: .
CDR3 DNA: TGTGCCAGTAGTATCCACCGAGATGGCTACACCTTC
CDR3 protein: CASSIHRDGYTF

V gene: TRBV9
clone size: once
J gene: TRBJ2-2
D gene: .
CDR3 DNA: TGTGCCAGCAGCGTTATCCAGGGGTCCACCGGGGAGCTGTTTTTT
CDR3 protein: CASSVIQGSTGELFF

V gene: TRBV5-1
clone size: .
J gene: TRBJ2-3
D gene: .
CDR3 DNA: TGCGCCAGCAGCTTGGGGGCCCCAGGTAGTGGCACAGATACGCAGTATTTT
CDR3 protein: CASSLGAPGSGTDTQYF

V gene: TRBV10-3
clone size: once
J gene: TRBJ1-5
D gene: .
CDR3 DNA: TGTGCCATCAGTGAAGGGGGAGGCAATCAGCCCCAGCATTTT
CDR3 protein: CAISEGGGNQPQHF

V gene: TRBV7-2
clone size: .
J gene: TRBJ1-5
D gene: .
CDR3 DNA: TGTGCCAGCAGCTTTGACAGTCCGGGGCCCCAGCATTTT
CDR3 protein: CASSFDSPGPQHF

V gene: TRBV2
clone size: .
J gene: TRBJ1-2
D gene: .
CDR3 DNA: TGTGCCAGCAGTGTCAGGGGCCCCACTTCTAACTATGGCTACACCTTC
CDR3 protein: CASSVRGPTSNYGYTF

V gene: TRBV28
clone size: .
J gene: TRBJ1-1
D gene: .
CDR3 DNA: TGTGCCAGCAGAATAGGGGAACGGGACACTGAAGCTTTCTTT
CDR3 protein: CASRIGERDTEAFF

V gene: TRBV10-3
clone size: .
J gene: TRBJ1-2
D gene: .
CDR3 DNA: TGTGCCATCAGTGACCGTGCTAACTATGGCTACACCTTC
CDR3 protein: CAISDRANYGYTF

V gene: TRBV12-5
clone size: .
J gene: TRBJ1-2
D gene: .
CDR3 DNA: TGTGCTAGTGGTTTGGTATCCCCGGGTGGCTACACCTTC
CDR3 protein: CASGLVSPGGYTF

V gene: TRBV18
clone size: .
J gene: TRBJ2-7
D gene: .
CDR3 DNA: TGTGCCAGCTCACCAGGGGCCGACTACGAGCAGTACTTC
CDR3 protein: CASSPGADYEQYF

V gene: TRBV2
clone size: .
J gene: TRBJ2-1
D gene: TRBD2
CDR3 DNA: TGTGCCAGCAGTTTACTAGCGGGAGACAATGAGCAGTTCTTC
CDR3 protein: CASSLLAGDNEQFF

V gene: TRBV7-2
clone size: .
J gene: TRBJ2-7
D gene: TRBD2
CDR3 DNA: TGTGCCAGCGGGGGGGCCTACGAGCAGTACTTC
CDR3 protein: CASGGAYEQYF

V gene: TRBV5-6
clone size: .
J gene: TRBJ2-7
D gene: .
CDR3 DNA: TGTGCCAGCAGCTTGGGTGCCGCAGGTCGCTACGAGCAGTACTTC
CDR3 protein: CASSLGAAGRYEQYF

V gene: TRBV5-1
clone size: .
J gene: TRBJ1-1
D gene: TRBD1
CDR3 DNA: TGCGCCAGCAGCTTGGCCGTGACAGGGGTGGTAAGCTTGGACACTGAAGCTTTCTTT
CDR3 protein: CASSLAVTGVVSLDTEAFF

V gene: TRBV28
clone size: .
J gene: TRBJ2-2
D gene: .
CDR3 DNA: TGTGCCAGCAGGGACAATCTTTTCACCGGGGAGCTGTTTTTT
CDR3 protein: CASRDNLFTGELFF

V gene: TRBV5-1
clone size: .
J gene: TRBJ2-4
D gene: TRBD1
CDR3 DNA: TGCGCCAGCAGCTTAGGGACAGAAAACATTCAGTACTTC
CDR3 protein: CASSLGTENIQYF

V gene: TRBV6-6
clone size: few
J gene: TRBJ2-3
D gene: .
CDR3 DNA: TGTGCCAGCACCCAGCGGGCCAACACAGATACGCAGTATTTT
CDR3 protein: CASTQRANTDTQYF

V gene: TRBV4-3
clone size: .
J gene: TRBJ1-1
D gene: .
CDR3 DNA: TGCGCCAGCAGCCGCCGACCCGCGACAGCCAACACTGAAGCTTTCTTT
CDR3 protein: CASSRRPATANTEAFF